This T cell receptor (beta chain) was obtained from a study of vaccination and CD4 T cells after COVID-19. Treatment here: approximately nine-day PBMC culture with coronavirus spike peptide pools or control peptides (ViraFEST assay). An unexposed donor provided the CD4+ T cells, which were collected before the COVID-19 pandemic (2011-2018). Cultured CD4+ T-cell DNA underwent Oncomine TCR Beta short-read sequencing. From CD4+ T cells that had been cultured, genomic DNA was extracted. TCRdb re-called the PCR reads with MiXCR, one entry per CDR3 protein. The sample lists around 9,700 distinct CDR3 sequences; under 40% were seen once. Germline V lookup: CDR1 LNHDA, CDR2 SQIVND (reference sequence). This CDR3 is built from 13 residues. Trimming cost V 7 bases and J 5 bases, with 14 bases left between them. A note on this clonotype: Its antigen is unknown.

The sample comprised CD4+ T cells from blood, cultured in vitro. V gene TRBV19 combines with J gene TRBJ2-5; D tentatively fits TRBD1 or TRBD2 (5 bases each). The TCR sequence derives from a human donor in good health. In DNA, the CDR3 is TGTGCCAGTAATAGGGGAGAGTGGGAGACCCAGTACTTC. Its protein product is CASNRGEWETQYF.